This T cell receptor beta chain was profiled in a study of blood T cell repertoires in COVID-19. Study summary: Collection of acute and convalescent COVID-19 samples took place in the United States, Italy and Spain. Sources were T cells, B-cell-depleted T cells, or PBMCs; the material itself was cDNA or gDNA.

The CDR3 has 13 residues. Trimming cost V 1 base and J 4 bases, with 7 bases left between them. The germline gives CDR1 SGHTA, CDR2 FQGNSA. Methods used by the authors: Amplification of reference gene primers was used by the study to estimate nucleated cell counts. Only in-frame clones appear in the TCRdb table, and some are missing; sequencing was by immunoSEQ multiplex PCR. That table furnishes V, J and clone size, whereas the DNA furnished D and trimming. The sample consists of 27,000 or so clones, about 91% of them appearing once. This clone showed up just once. The sample taken for sequencing was peripheral blood. The chain employs TRBV7-2 and TRBJ1-2, with D unresolved. This clonotype was sampled from a human donor with active COVID-19. The donor label of this sample is uncertain. As DNA, the CDR3 is TGTGCCAGCAGCTTAGGCGAGGTCTATGGCTACACCTTC. It codes for CASSLGEVYGYTF.